This T cell receptor beta chain came from a study of cytomegalovirus exposure and HLA in healthy donors. On the study more broadly: In a later analysis, the roughly 110 validation repertoires were reported to have used the same platform as the roughly 700 first-cohort repertoires.

The CDR3 runs to 15 residues. V dropped 5 bases and J dropped 4 bases, with 15 bases sitting between them. The germline V gene encodes CDR1 LNHNV and CDR2 YYDKDF (reference sequence). Measured with immunoSEQ multiplex PCR; TCRdb has only the in-frame clones, and not every one. Here the sample spans about 54,000 clones, roughly 90% being singletons. The chain couples TRBV15 to TRBJ2-4, with D possibly matching TRBD1 (5 bases). Sequencing was done on a sample of PBMCs. The TCR comes from a woman younger than 30 in good health and CMV-seropositive. The CDR3 loop reads CATSVRAGPKNIQYF. The CDR3 region has the DNA TGTGCCACCAGCGTCCGTGCAGGGCCAAAAAACATTCAGTACTTC.